The following is a T cell receptor (beta chain) sequence with its context. The antigen is not known. The data originate from a study of cytomegalovirus exposure and HLA in healthy donors. Overall study context: HLA-typed donors were the source of tens of millions of unique TCRs held in an early data release. Overall study findings and caveats: The likely explanation for a cluster of highly shared sequence variants was sequencing artifact.

Germline V gives CDR1 SEHNR, CDR2 FQNEAQ (reference sequence). CDR3 size: 16 residues. The V gene end was trimmed by 1 base and the J gene end by 5 bases; junction bases not matched to a gene: 8. The PCR was carried out with 60 Vbeta primers and 13 Jbeta primers. Using immunoSEQ multiplex PCR, the repertoire was profiled, and TCRdb retains in-frame clones only, with some absent. Of hundreds of thousands of clones in the sample, around nine tenths were seen once. The sequence was obtained from a woman aged 18 to 35 in good health and CMV-seronegative. Sequences were obtained from PBMCs. This chain uses TRBV7-9 with TRBJ2-7; 10 bases are shared with TRBD2. CDR3 in amino acids: CASSLGGLAGVNEQYF. The CDR3 DNA reads as TGTGCCAGCAGCTTAGGGGGGCTAGCGGGAGTTAACGAGCAGTACTTC.